This T cell receptor (beta chain) originates from a study of blood T cell repertoires in COVID-19. Profiling relied on immunoSEQ multiplex PCR, and the TCRdb table lists in-frame clones only, not all of them. This table has 150,000 to 200,000 clones, 79% appearing once. Enrollment of patients from Seattle took place during active infection, with longitudinal follow-up. The CDR3 has 14 residues. After removal of 11 bases from V and 6 bases from J, the junction contained 10 bases not matched to a gene. Germline-derived CDR1 and CDR2 are SNHLY and FYNNEI. Sequencing was performed on peripheral blood. V is TRBV2 and J is TRBJ2-1; TRBD2 agrees at 10 bases. The receptor was isolated from a woman between 35 and 50 years old with COVID-19, enrolled during active disease. The CDR3 sequence is CAGESGRAFNEQFF. Written as DNA, the CDR3 is TGTGCCGGGGAAAGCGGGAGGGCCTTCAATGAGCAGTTCTTC.